A selection of T cell receptor beta chains follows, all from one sample in a study of blood T cells in healthy people across ages. TCRdb ran MiXCR on the 5' RACE reads and lists one entry per CDR3 protein. The sample shows 800,000 to 950,000 distinct CDR3 sequences, about 44% of them seen only once. Material for sequencing was blood. Receptors originate from a man aged 30 to 39 in good health. Each CDR3 is given with its conserved first and last residue. A D gene is named only where the DNA matches it firmly. Expanded clones get a size class; other rows say once, few or many, or leave the size out.

abundance	d_gene	v_gene	j_gene	CDR3nt	CDR3aa
few	.	TRBV24-1	TRBJ2-3	TGTGCCACCAGTGAGCCAGACTACCTTGGGCATACGCAGTATTTT	CATSEPDYLGHTQYF
.	.	TRBV20-1	TRBJ1-1	TGCAGTGCTAGAATGCCAGGGCGGAACACTGAAGCTTTCTTT	CSARMPGRNTEAFF
.	TRBD1	TRBV28	TRBJ2-1	TGTGCCAGCAGTTTACCGAAGGGGGCAATAGATGAGCAGTTCTTC	CASSLPKGAIDEQFF
.	.	TRBV3-1	TRBJ1-2	TGTGCCAGCAGCCAAGCGGTTCACGGCTACACCTTC	CASSQAVHGYTF
.	TRBD2	TRBV9	TRBJ2-7	TGTGCCAGCAGCGTAGGCCCCGGCGGGGGGGCCTACGAGCAGTACTTC	CASSVGPGGGAYEQYF
once	.	TRBV10-3	TRBJ2-1	TGTGCCATCAGTGCAGGACGGGGCGACTTCTACAATGAGCAGTTCTTC	CAISAGRGDFYNEQFF
few	.	TRBV12-3/TRBV12-4	TRBJ1-1	TGTGCCAGCACAGAAGGTGCGCCTGAAGCTTTCTTT	CASTEGAPEAFF
.	.	TRBV20-1	TRBJ2-1	TGCAGTGCTAGGTTGCTAGCAGACAATGAGCAGTTCTTC	CSARLLADNEQFF
few	TRBD2	TRBV6-5	TRBJ2-3	TGTGCCAGCAGTCTACTAGCGGGGGGGCCTCTCGGCACAGATACGCAGTATTTT	CASSLLAGGPLGTDTQYF
few	.	TRBV29-1	TRBJ2-3	TGCAGCACCAGCGACAGCGGCACAGATACGCAGTATTTT	CSTSDSGTDTQYF
many	.	TRBV7-2	TRBJ2-3	TGTGCCAGCAGCTTAGCCTTGGGGACAGATACGCAGTATTTT	CASSLALGTDTQYF